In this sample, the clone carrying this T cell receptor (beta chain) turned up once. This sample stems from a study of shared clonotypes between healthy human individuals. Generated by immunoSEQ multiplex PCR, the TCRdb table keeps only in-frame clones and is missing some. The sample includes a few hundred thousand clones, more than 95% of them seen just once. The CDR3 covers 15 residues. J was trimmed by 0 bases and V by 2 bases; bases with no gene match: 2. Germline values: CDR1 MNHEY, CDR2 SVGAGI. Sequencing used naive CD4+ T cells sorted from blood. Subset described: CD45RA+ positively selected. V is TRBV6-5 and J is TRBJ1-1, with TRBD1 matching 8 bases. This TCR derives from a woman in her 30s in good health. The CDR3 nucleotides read TGTGCCAGCAGTTACGACAGGGGATTGAACACTGAAGCTTTCTTT. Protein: CASSYDRGLNTEAFF.